The TCR beta chain under discussion was sequenced for a study of CD8+ T cells in alopecia areata. V was clipped by 3 bases and J by 0 bases, with 10 bases between them. The germline V gene has CDR1 SGHNT and CDR2 YYREEE (reference sequence). The CDR3 runs 14 residues. As concerns this clone: Its antigen is currently unknown.

Peripheral blood and lesional scalp punch biopsies came from alopecia areata patients. Study results and limitations: Sequenced scalp T cells also include alphabeta T cells resident in normal skin. Lesional scalp, notably in alopecia totalis/universalis, had clonality above that of normal scalp. Sharing of TCR sequences between patients (possibly for HLA-related reasons) was less clear than in mice.

It was cDNA, reverse transcribed from extracted RNA, that served as the sequencing template. Sequencing was performed with immunoSEQ multiplex PCR; in TCRdb, only in-frame clones are kept and a portion is missing. The sample has about 82,000 clones, roughly 51% seen once. V and J are TRBV5-4 and TRBJ2-7, with D possibly being TRBD1 (5 bases). The receptor comes from a human donor with alopecia areata. Sequencing was carried out using NKG2D-high CD8+ T cells sorted from blood. The CDR3 DNA sequence: TGTGCCAGCAGCTCGACAGAAAGCTCCTACGAGCAGTACTTC. As protein: CASSSTESSYEQYF.